The rows below give T cell receptor beta chains drawn from one sample of a study of somatic mutations in cytotoxic T cells in rheumatoid arthritis. Assay used: immunoSEQ multiplex PCR; TCRdb lists only in-frame clones, some missing. The sample includes nearly 20,000 clones, roughly nine tenths of them seen just once. The sequencing sample was made of CD8+ T cells sorted from blood. The origin of the receptors is a man aged 35 to 55 in good health. Both conserved end residues are part of each CDR3. D genes are given only for firm matches. Size tells how often a clone was seen (once, few, many) or the class of an expanded clone, and some rows leave it out.

d_call,clone_size,v_call,j_call,cdr3_nt,cdr3_aa
NA,NA,TRBV27,TRBJ2-1,TGTGCCAGCCAAAACGGGGGTTACAATGAGCAGTTCTTC,CASQNGGYNEQFF
NA,NA,TRBV5-6,TRBJ1-1,TGTGCCAGCAGCTTCGGCACAGGGTCGCCTGAAGCTTTCTTT,CASSFGTGSPEAFF
NA,NA,TRBV28,TRBJ1-1,TGTGCCAGCAGTTTAGGGGTAAGCACTGAAGCTTTCTTT,CASSLGVSTEAFF
NA,NA,TRBV28,TRBJ1-1,TGTGCCAGCAGCCTCACCCCGAACACTGAAGCTTTCTTT,CASSLTPNTEAFF
NA,once,TRBV12-2,TRBJ1-2,TGTGCAAGTCGCTTAGCTCCGGGGGGGGAGGATGGCTACACCTTC,CASRLAPGGEDGYTF
NA,once,TRBV4-3,TRBJ2-3,TGCGCCAGCAGCCAAGAGTCCGGTTGGGCAGATACGCAGTATTTT,CASSQESGWADTQYF
TRBD2,NA,TRBV9,TRBJ2-3,TGTGCCAGCTCTCCCTCCGTAGCGGGCGTGCTATTATCAGATACGCAGTATTTT,CASSPSVAGVLLSDTQYF
NA,NA,TRBV6-1,TRBJ1-4,TGTGCCAGCAGTGAAGTCGCGTCGGGGAGTAGACCGACAAATGAAAAACTGTTTTTT,CASSEVASGSRPTNEKLFF
NA,NA,TRBV27,TRBJ1-2,TGTGCCAGCAGCCTAATTGGGGGCGGCTATGGCTACACCTTC,CASSLIGGGYGYTF
TRBD1,NA,TRBV13,TRBJ2-7,TGTGCCAGCAGCTTTGGGGGACAGGGGTCCGAGCAGTACTTC,CASSFGGQGSEQYF
NA,NA,TRBV6-5,TRBJ1-2,TGTGCCAGCAGTTACTCCGGTAACTATGGCTACACCTTC,CASSYSGNYGYTF
TRBD2,NA,TRBV4-3,TRBJ2-5,TGCGCCAGCAGCCAAGATTTCGGGAGGGACCAAGAGACCCAGTACTTC,CASSQDFGRDQETQYF
TRBD1,NA,TRBV4-1,TRBJ1-2,TGCGCCAGCAGCCAAGAGGCGGTAGGGACAGGGACCTATGGCTACACCTTC,CASSQEAVGTGTYGYTF
TRBD2,NA,TRBV7-9,TRBJ2-2,TGTGCCAGCAGCTTGCGCGGGGGGACTAGCGGAGCGAACACCGGGGAGCTGTTTTTT,CASSLRGGTSGANTGELFF
NA,NA,TRBV27,TRBJ1-4,TGTGCCAGCAGTTATGGGTGGACAACTGGGGATGAAAAACTGTTTTTT,CASSYGWTTGDEKLFF
NA,once,TRBV28,TRBJ1-2,TGTGCCAGCAATCCGACAGGACACTATGGCTACACCTTC,CASNPTGHYGYTF
NA,NA,TRBV9,TRBJ1-3,TGTGCCAGCAGCGTAGCCCCCATTCCTGGAAACACCATATATTTT,CASSVAPIPGNTIYF
NA,NA,TRBV27,TRBJ2-1,TGTGCCAGCAGTTTTCAGTCTAGTTCCTACAATGAGCAGTTCTTC,CASSFQSSSYNEQFF
TRBD2,NA,TRBV19,TRBJ2-3,TGTGCCAGTAGGACTAGCGAGGGGACAGATACGCAGTATTTT,CASRTSEGTDTQYF
TRBD2,once,TRBV19,TRBJ2-7,TGTGCCAGTAGTTGGACTAGCGAAACCTACGAGCAGTACTTC,CASSWTSETYEQYF
NA,NA,TRBV7-8,TRBJ2-3,TGTGCCAGCAGCTTAGTAATAGATTGGGGAGGCTCGAACACAGATACGCAGTATTTT,CASSLVIDWGGSNTDTQYF
NA,NA,TRBV28,TRBJ2-3,TGTGCCAGCAGCCCCTTCACAGATACGCAGTATTTT,CASSPFTDTQYF
NA,NA,TRBV7-6,TRBJ1-1,TGTGCCAGCAGCTTAGAGGCCCTCACCAGGGGAGGAGAAGCTTTCTTT,CASSLEALTRGGEAFF
NA,NA,TRBV12-5,TRBJ2-2,TGTGCTAGTGGTTTGGTTGCCGGGGAGCTGTTTTTT,CASGLVAGELFF
NA,NA,TRBV4-3,TRBJ1-5,TGCGCCAGCAGCCAAGATGGAACGGGGCTCAGTCAGCTCCAGCATTTT,CASSQDGTGLSQLQHF
NA,NA,TRBV20-1,TRBJ2-1,TGCAGTGCTCAAAGCGGCAATGAGCAGTTCTTC,CSAQSGNEQFF
NA,NA,TRBV7-3,TRBJ2-3,TGTGCCAGCAGCCGATATGAAGCAGATACGCAGTATTTT,CASSRYEADTQYF
TRBD1,NA,TRBV7-2,TRBJ2-3,TGTGCCAGCAGCTTAGAGGCAGGGGGTACGAAAGATACGCAGTATTTT,CASSLEAGGTKDTQYF
NA,NA,TRBV19,TRBJ1-5,TGTGCCAGTAGTCATCAGATGTATAGCAATCAGCCCCAGCATTTT,CASSHQMYSNQPQHF
NA,NA,TRBV5-8,TRBJ2-3,TGTGCCAGCCGACACCTTCGCGGCACAGATACGCAGTATTTT,CASRHLRGTDTQYF
TRBD2,NA,TRBV27,TRBJ2-1,TGTGCCAGCAGACTCGGACTAGCGGGAGGGAATGAGCAGTTCTTC,CASRLGLAGGNEQFF
NA,few,TRBV29-1,TRBJ1-1,TGCAGCGTTGAAGAAGCACGAGAAGCTTTCTTT,CSVEEAREAFF
NA,NA,TRBV7-2,TRBJ1-4,TGTGCCAGCAGCTTAGCACGACCGGGGGACGATGAAAAACTGTTTTTT,CASSLARPGDDEKLFF
TRBD1,NA,TRBV7-9,TRBJ2-5,TGTGCCACCAAGGGACAGAAAGAGACCCAGTACTTC,CATKGQKETQYF
TRBD2,NA,TRBV9,TRBJ2-2,TGTGCCAGCAGCCAGTCGGGGGGACGGGGCGGGGAGCTGTTTTTT,CASSQSGGRGGELFF
TRBD1,NA,TRBV4-1,TRBJ2-7,TGCGCCAGCAGCCAAGAGGGACAGGGCCTCTCCTACGAGCAGCACTTC,CASSQEGQGLSYEQHF
NA,NA,TRBV6-5,TRBJ2-3,TGTGCCACGGAGGGAGATACGCAGTATTTT,CATEGDTQYF